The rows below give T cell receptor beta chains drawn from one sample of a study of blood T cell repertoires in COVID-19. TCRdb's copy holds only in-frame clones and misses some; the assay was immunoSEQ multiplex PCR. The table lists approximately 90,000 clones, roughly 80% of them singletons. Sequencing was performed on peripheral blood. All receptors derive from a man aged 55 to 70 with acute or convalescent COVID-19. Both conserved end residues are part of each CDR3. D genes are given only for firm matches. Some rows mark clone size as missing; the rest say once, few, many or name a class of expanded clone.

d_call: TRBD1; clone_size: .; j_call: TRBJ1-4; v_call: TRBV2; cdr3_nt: TGTGCCAGCAGTTGGGACAGGGGGGAAAAACTGTTTTTT; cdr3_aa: CASSWDRGEKLFF
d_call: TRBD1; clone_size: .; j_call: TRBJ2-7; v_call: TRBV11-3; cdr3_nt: TGTGCCAGCAGCTTAGAACAATCGACAGGGGGCGCCTCCTACGAGCAGTACTTC; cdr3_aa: CASSLEQSTGGASYEQYF
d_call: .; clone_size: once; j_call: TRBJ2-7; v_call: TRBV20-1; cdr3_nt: TGCAGTGCTAGGTATGACGAGCAGTACTTC; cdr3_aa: CSARYDEQYF
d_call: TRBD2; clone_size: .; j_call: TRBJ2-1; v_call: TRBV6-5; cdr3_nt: TGTGCCAGCAGACGCCGGGACTACTATGAGCAGTTCTTC; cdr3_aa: CASRRRDYYEQFF
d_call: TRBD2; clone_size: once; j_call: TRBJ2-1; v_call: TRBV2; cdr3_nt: TGTGCCAGCAGGCAACTAGCGGGGACGACCTACAATGAGCAGTTCTTC; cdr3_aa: CASRQLAGTTYNEQFF
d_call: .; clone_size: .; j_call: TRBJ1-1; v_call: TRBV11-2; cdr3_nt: TGTGCCAGCAGCCCAAGACGGGCGGGAAACACTGAAGCTTTCTTT; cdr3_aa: CASSPRRAGNTEAFF
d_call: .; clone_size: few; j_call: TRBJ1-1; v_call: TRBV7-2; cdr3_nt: TGTGCCAGCAGCCCCCGCCGGGGGGGCACTGAAGCTTTCTTT; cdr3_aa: CASSPRRGGTEAFF
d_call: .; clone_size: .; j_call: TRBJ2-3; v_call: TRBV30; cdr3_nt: TGTGCCTGGAGTGTACGCGGGGCCCTCCTCAATACGCAGTATTTT; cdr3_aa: CAWSVRGALLNTQYF
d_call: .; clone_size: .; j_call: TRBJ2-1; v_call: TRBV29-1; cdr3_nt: TGCAGCGTTGGTACAGCCTACAATGAGCAGTTCTTC; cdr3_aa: CSVGTAYNEQFF
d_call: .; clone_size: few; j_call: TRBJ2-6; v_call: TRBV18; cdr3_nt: TGTGCCAGCTCGTCGACAGGCTATACGGCTGGGGCCAACGTCCTGACTTTC; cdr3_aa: CASSSTGYTAGANVLTF
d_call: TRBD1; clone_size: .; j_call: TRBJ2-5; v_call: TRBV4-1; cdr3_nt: TGCGCCAGCAGCCCGGTCGGACGACAGGGGCAAGAGACCCAGTACTTC; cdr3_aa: CASSPVGRQGQETQYF
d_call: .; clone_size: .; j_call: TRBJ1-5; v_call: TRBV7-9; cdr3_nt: TGTGCCAGCAGTTCGCGGGGGGATAGCAATCAGCCCCAGCATTTT; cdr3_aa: CASSSRGDSNQPQHF
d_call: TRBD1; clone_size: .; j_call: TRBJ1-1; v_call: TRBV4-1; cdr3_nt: TGCGCCAGCAGCCCCCGGACAGGTTGGAACACTGAAGCTTTCTTT; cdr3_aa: CASSPRTGWNTEAFF
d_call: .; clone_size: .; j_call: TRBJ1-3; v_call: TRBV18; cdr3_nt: TGTGCCAGCTCACCACCTTACGGGACTGCTGGAAACACCATATATTTT; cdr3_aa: CASSPPYGTAGNTIYF
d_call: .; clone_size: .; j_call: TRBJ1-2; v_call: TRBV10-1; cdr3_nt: TGCGCCAGCAGTGATAGCTTAGCCTATGGCTACACCTTC; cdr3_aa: CASSDSLAYGYTF
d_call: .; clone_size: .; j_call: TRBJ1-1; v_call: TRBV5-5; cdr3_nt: TGTGCCAGCAGCACGGACAGTTTCACTGAAGCTTTCTTT; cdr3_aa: CASSTDSFTEAFF
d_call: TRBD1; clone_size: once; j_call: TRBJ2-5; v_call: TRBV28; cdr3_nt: TGTGCCAGCAGTCGGGACAGGGGGCGTGTAGGAGAGACCCAGTACTTC; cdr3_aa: CASSRDRGRVGETQYF
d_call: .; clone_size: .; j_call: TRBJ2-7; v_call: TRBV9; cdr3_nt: TGTGCCAGCAGCGTCCATGAGGCACCCTCCTACGAGCAGTACTTC; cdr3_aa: CASSVHEAPSYEQYF
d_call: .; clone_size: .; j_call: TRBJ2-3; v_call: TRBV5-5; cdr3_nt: TGTGCCAGCAGCTTGGGGCCAGTTACAGATACGCAGTATTTT; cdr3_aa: CASSLGPVTDTQYF
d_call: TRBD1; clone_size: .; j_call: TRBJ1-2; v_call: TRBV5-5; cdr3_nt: TGTGCCAGCAGCTCCACGGGACAGGGACTTTATGGCTACACCTTC; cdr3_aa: CASSSTGQGLYGYTF
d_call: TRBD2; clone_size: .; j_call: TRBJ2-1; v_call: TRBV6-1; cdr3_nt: TGTGCCAGCAGTGATCGGGGACTAGCAGGCAATGAGCAGTTCTTC; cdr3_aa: CASSDRGLAGNEQFF
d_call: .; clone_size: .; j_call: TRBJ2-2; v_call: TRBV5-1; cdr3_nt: TGCGCCAGCAGCGAACAACAGGGAAACACCGGGGAGCTGTTTTTT; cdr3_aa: CASSEQQGNTGELFF
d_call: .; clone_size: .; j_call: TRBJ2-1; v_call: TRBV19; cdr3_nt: TGTGCCAGTAGAACGACTCTAGCGCCATCCTACAATGAGCAGTTCTTC; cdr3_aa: CASRTTLAPSYNEQFF
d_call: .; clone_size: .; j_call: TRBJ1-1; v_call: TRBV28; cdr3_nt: TGTGCCAGTTCAGGAAACACTGAAGCTTTCTTT; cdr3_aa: CASSGNTEAFF
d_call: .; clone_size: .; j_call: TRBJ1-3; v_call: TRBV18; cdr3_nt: TGTGCCAGCTCCCCATATGTCCCTGGAAACACCATATATTTT; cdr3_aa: CASSPYVPGNTIYF
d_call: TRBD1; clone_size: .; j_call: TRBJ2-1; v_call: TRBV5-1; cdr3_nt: TGCGCCAGCAGCCAGACAGGGGGCCAGGCTGAGCAGTTCTTC; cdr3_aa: CASSQTGGQAEQFF
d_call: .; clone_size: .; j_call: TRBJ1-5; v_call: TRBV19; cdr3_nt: TGTGCCAGTAGTATCAATCCAGTCGCGGGTCAGCCCCAGCATTTT; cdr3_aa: CASSINPVAGQPQHF
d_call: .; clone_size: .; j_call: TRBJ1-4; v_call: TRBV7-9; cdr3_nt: TGTGCCAGCAGCTTGGGCAGGGCGGTGGCTAATGAAAAACTGTTTTTT; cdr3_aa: CASSLGRAVANEKLFF
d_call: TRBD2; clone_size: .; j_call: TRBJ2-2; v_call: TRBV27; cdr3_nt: TGTGCCAGCAGGGGACTAGCGGGAGGGCACGGGGAGCTGTTTTTT; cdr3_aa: CASRGLAGGHGELFF
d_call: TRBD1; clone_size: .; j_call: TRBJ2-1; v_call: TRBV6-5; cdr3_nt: TGTGCCAGCAGTTTCTCCGGGACAGGGTACAATGAGCAGTTCTTC; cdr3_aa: CASSFSGTGYNEQFF